These 6 T cell receptor beta chains were sequenced from one sample in a study of T cells in Graves' hyperthyroidism and ophthalmopathy. RNA transcripts gave rise to amplified TCR beta CDR3 regions. The study used the HTBI primer set for a first-round RT-PCR of the TCR CDR3. MiXCR, run by TCRdb on the multiplex PCR reads, gives a single entry per CDR3 protein. The sample has a few hundred thousand distinct CDR3 sequences; about 13% are singletons. The sample comprised blood. The receptors shown here come from a woman younger than 35 with Graves' hyperthyroidism.

The sample holds many counts of this clonotype. The chain uses TRBV10-1 and TRBJ2-1; TRBD1 might be the D (5 bases). With 2 bases removed from V and 7 bases from J, the gap between germline ends came to 12 bases. In germline, CDR1 is WNHNN, CDR2 SYGVQD (reference sequence). CDR3 length: 14 amino acids. The CDR3 is CASSERLGANEQFF. The DNA of the CDR3 is TGCGCCAGCAGTGAGAGGCTAGGGGCGAATGAGCAGTTCTTC.

The chain couples TRBV10-3 to TRBJ2-3, with 9 bases fitting TRBD2. The germline V gene has CDR1 ENHRY and CDR2 SYGVKD. With V trimmed by 9 bases and J by 0 bases, 10 bases remained unmatched. The CDR3 contains 16 residues. The CDR3 loop reads CAINSGRGLSTDTQYF. The CDR3 nucleotides read TGTGCCATAAATAGCGGGAGAGGGCTTAGCACAGATACGCAGTATTTT.

This chain links TRBV6-2 or TRBV6-3 with TRBJ1-3; 9 bases align to TRBD1. This CDR3 comprises 14 residues. Losses at the gene ends were 2 bases for V and 7 bases for J; bases not matched to a gene: 3. CDR1 and CDR2 from the germline V gene are MNHEY and SVGEGT. CDR3: CASSYPGQGNTIYF. CDR3 DNA sequence: TGTGCCAGCAGTTACCCCGGACAGGGGAACACCATATATTTT.

This clonotype was seen many times. CDR3 amino acids: CASSYSGLYGNEQFF. DNA for the CDR3: TGTGCCAGCAGTTACTCCGGACTATACGGCAATGAGCAGTTCTTC. The gene calls are TRBV6-6 and TRBJ2-1, with D possibly being TRBD2 (6 bases). CDR3 length: 15 residues. Germline CDR1 reads MNHNY; CDR2 reads SVGAGI (reference sequence). The V end lost 0 bases, the J end lost 6 bases, and 12 bases lay between the germline ends.

This clonotype has a count of ten or more. The chain employs TRBV20-1 and TRBJ2-7; 9 bases are a match to TRBD2. The length of the CDR3 is 14 residues. Germline assignment: CDR1 DFQATT and CDR2 SNEGSKA (reference sequence). V trimming: 1 base; J trimming: 6 bases; junction bases outside the gene matches: 7. Here the CDR3 reads CSARVVAGVGEQYF. For the CDR3, the DNA is TGCAGTGCTAGAGTCGTAGCGGGAGTGGGCGAGCAGTACTTC.

There are a few counts of this clonotype. A much larger clone differs by one base, so this may be a read error. V and J are TRBV18 and TRBJ2-5; D is undetermined. Germline V gene lookup returns CDR1 KGHSH and CDR2 LQKENI. The CDR3 has 15 amino acids. As DNA, the CDR3 is TGTGCCAGCTCACCACGACCTGCCATGAAAGAGACCCAGTGCTTC. It specifies CASSPRPAMKETQCF.